The sequence of this T cell receptor (beta chain) was determined in a study of blood T cell repertoires in COVID-19. Whole-study context: Donors in the United States, Italy and Spain gave samples during acute or convalescent COVID-19. PBMCs, B-cell-depleted T cells, or T cells provided the cDNA or gDNA that made up the material.

The CDR3 length is 15 residues. Germline trimming cut 5 bases from V and 2 bases from J; bases unmatched to any gene: 9. CDR1 and CDR2 from the germline V gene are SEHNR and FQNEAQ (reference sequence). Original handling: Using reference gene primer amplification, nucleated cell counts were estimated. TCRdb's table, derived via immunoSEQ multiplex PCR, lists solely in-frame clones and lacks some. That table supplies the V and J calls and clone size; D and trimming were determined from the DNA. The data hold some 80,000 clones, with 81% observed a single time. The gene calls are TRBV7-9 and TRBJ2-7; 7 positions match TRBD2. The specimen was peripheral blood. This clonotype was obtained from an elderly man with acute or convalescent COVID-19. The CDR3 nucleotides read TGTGCCAGCAGCAACGGCGGGAGCTCAGCCTACGAGCAGTACTTC. Its translation: CASSNGGSSAYEQYF.